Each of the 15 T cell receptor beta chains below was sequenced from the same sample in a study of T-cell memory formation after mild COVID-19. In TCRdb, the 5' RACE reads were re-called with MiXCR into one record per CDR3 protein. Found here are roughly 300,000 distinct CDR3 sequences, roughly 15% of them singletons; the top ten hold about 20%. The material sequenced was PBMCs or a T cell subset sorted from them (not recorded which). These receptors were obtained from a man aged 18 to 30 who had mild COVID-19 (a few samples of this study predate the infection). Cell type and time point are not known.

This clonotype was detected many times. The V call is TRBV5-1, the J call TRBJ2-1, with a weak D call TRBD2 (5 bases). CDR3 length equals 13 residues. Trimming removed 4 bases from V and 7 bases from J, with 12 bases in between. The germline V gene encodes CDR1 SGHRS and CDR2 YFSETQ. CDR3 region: CASSLPGINEQFF. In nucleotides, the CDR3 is TGCGCCAGCAGCCTGCCCGGGATAAATGAGCAGTTCTTC.

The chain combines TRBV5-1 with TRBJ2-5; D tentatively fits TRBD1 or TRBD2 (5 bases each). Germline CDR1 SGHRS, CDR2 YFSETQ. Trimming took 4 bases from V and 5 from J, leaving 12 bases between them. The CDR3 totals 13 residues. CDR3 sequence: CASSQGRWETQYF. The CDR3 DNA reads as TGCGCCAGCAGCCAGGGACGGTGGGAGACCCAGTACTTC.

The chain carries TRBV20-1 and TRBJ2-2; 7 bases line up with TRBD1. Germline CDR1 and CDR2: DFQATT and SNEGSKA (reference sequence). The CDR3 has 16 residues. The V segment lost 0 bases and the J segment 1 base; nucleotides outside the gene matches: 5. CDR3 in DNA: TGCAGTGCTAGAGAGCCCCGACAGGGGAACACCGGGGAGCTGTTTTTT. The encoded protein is CSAREPRQGNTGELFF.

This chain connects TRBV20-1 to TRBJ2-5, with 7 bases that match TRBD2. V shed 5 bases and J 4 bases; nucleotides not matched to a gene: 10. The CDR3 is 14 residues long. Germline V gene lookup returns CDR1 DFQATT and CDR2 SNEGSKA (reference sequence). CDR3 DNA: TGCAGTGCTGGTCAATGGGGAGGGGTAGAGACCCAGTACTTC. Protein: CSAGQWGGVETQYF.

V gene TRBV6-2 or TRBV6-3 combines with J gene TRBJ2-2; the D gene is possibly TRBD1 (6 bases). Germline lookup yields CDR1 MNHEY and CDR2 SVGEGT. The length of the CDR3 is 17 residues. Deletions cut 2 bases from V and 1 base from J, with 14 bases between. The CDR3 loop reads CASSYPPTGLNTGELFF. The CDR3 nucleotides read TGTGCCAGCAGTTACCCGCCGACAGGCCTGAACACCGGGGAGCTGTTTTTT.

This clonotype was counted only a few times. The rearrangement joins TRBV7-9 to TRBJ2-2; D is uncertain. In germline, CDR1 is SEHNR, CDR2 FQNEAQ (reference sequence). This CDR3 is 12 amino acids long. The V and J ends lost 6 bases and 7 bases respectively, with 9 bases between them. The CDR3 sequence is CASRKSGGELFF. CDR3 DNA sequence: TGTGCCAGCAGAAAGTCCGGCGGGGAGCTGTTTTTT.

Written as DNA, the CDR3 is TGCAGCGTTGGGGCTTCAGGTTATCAGCCCCAGCATTTT. Translating it yields CSVGASGYQPQHF. The rearrangement links TRBV29-1 to TRBJ1-5; D is unresolved. Germline CDR1 reads SQVTM; CDR2 reads ANQGSEA. Trimming removed 4 bases from V and 5 bases from J, with 12 bases in between. The CDR3 is 13 amino acids.

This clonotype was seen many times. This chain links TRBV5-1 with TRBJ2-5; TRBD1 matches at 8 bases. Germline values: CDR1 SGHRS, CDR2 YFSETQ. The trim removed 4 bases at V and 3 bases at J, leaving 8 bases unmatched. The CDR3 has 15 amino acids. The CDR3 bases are TGCGCCAGCAGCGCCGGACAGGGCGGGGAAGAGACCCAGTACTTC. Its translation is CASSAGQGGEETQYF.

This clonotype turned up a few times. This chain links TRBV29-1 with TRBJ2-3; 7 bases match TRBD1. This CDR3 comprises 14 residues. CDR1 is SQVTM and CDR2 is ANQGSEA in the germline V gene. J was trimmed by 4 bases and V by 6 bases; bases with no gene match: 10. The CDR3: CSVEPSTGPDTQYF. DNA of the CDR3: TGCAGCGTCGAACCTTCGACAGGGCCAGATACGCAGTATTTT.

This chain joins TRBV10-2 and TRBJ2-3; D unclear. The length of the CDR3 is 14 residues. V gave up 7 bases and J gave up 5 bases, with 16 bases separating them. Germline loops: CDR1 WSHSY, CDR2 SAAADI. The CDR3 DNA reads TGCGCCAGCACATCTCTACACGGCGGAGATACGCAGTATTTT. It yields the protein CASTSLHGGDTQYF.

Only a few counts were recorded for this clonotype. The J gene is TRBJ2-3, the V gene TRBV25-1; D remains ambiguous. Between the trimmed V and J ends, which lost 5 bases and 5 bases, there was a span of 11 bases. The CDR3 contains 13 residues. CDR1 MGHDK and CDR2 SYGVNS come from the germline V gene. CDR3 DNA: TGTGCCAGCAGTCTCGACGGTGGAGATACGCAGTATTTT. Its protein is CASSLDGGDTQYF.

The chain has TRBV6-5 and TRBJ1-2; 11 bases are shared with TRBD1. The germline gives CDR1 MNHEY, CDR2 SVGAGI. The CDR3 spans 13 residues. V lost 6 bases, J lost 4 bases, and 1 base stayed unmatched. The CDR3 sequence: CASRGTGGYGYTF. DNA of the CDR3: TGTGCCAGCAGGGGGACAGGGGGCTATGGCTACACCTTC.

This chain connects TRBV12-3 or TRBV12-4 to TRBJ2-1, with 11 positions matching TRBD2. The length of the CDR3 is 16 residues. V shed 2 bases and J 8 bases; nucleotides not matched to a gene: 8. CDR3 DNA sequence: TGTGCCAGCAGTTTACGACTAGCGGGGTCTGGGGATGAGCAGTTCTTC. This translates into CASSLRLAGSGDEQFF.

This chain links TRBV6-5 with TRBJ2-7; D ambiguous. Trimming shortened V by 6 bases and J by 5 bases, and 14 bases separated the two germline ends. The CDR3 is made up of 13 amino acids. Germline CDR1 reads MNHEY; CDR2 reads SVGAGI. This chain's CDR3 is CASSLRRRDEQYF. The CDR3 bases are TGTGCCAGCAGCCTAAGACGAAGGGACGAGCAGTACTTC.

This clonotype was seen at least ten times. This chain's CDR3 is CSVVYGFDTEAFF. In DNA form, the CDR3 reads TGCAGCGTTGTCTACGGATTCGACACTGAAGCTTTCTTT. The rearrangement joins TRBV29-1 to TRBJ1-1, with D unresolved. V was pared by 4 bases and J by 3 bases, with 12 bases between. The CDR3 runs 13 residues. CDR1 is SQVTM and CDR2 is ANQGSEA in the germline V gene. Full variable domain (remainder filled in from reference TRBV29-1 and TRBJ1-1): SAVISQKPSRDICQRGTSLTIQCQVDSQVTMMFWYRQQPGQSLTLIATANQGSEATYESGFVIDKFPISRPNLTFSTLTVSNMSPEDSSIYLCSVVYGFDTEAFFGQGTRLTVV.